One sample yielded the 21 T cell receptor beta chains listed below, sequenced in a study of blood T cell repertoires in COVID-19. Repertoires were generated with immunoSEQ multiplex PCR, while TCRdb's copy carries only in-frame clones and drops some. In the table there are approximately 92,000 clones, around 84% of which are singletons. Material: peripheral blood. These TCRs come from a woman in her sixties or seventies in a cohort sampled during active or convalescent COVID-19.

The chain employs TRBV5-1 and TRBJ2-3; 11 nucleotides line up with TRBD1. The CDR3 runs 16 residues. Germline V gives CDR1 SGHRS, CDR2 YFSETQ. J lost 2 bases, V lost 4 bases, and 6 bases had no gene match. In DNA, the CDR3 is TGCGCCAGCAGCCAGGACAGGGGGCGCCTCACAGATACGCAGTATTTT. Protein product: CASSQDRGRLTDTQYF.

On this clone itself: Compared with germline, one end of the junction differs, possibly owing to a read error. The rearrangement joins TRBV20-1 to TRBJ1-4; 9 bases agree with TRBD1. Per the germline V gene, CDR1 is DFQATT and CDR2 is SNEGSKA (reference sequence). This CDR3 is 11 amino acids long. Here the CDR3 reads CSARAGTGSHF. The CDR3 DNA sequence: TGCAGTGCTAGAGCGGGGACAGGGTCCCATTTT.

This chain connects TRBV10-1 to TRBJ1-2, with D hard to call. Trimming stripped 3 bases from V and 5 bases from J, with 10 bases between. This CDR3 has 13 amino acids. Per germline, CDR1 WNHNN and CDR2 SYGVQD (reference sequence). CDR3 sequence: CASSDRPGYGYTF. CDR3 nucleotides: TGCGCCAGCAGTGACAGGCCTGGGTATGGCTACACCTTC.

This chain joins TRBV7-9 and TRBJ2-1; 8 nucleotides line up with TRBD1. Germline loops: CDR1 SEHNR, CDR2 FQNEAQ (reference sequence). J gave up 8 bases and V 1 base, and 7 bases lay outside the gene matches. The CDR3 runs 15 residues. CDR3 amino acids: CASSLGAGGRYEQFF. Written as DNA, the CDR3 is TGTGCCAGCAGCTTAGGCGCAGGGGGCAGGTATGAGCAGTTCTTC.

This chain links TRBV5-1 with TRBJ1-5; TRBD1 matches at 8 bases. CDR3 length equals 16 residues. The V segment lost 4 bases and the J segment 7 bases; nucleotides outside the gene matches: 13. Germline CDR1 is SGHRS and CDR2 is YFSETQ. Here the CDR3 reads CASSLDGQGGGQPQHF. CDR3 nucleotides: TGCGCCAGCAGCCTAGATGGACAGGGTGGGGGCCAGCCCCAGCATTTT.

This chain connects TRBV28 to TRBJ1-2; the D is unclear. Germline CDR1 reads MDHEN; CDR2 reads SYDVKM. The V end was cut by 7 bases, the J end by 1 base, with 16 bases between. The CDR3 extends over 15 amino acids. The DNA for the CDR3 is TGTGCCAGCACGCAGGTCGGTGCCCTTAACTATGGCTACACCTTC. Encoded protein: CASTQVGALNYGYTF.

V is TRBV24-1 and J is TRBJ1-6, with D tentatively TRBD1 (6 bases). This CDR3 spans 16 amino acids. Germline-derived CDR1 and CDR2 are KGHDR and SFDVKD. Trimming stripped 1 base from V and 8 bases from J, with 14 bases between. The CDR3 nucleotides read TGTGCCACCAGTGATTTCGGGGACACCCTCGATTCACCCCTCCACTTT. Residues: CATSDFGDTLDSPLHF.

CDR3 bases: TGTGCCAGCTCGCACAGAGACGCTAACTATGGCTACACCTTC. It specifies CASSHRDANYGYTF. The J gene is TRBJ1-2, the V gene TRBV18; D is unclear. The CDR3 has 14 residues. Trimming removed 6 bases at V and 0 bases at J, with 11 bases between. The germline CDR1 and CDR2 sequences are KGHSH and LQKENI.

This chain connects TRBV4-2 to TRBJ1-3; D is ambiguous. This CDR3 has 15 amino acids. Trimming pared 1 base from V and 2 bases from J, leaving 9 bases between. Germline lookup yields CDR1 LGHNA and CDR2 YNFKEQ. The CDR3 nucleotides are TGTGCCAGCAGCCAAGTCGGGATGGCTGGAAACACCATATATTTT. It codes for CASSQVGMAGNTIYF.

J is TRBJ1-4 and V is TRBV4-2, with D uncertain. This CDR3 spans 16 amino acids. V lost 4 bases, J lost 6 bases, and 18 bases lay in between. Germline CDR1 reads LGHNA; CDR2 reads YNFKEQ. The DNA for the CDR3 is TGTGCCAGCAGCCCCCAACGGACGGGGAACCATGAAAAACTGTTTTTT. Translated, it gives CASSPQRTGNHEKLFF.

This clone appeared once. The CDR3 DNA is TGTGCCAGCAGCCTCCTTTCTAGCACTGAGCAGTTCTTC. It is translated as CASSLLSSTEQFF. V gene TRBV3-1 (or the pseudogene TRBV3-2) combines with J gene TRBJ2-1; weak D call: TRBD2 (5 bases). The CDR3 covers 13 residues. The germline V gene encodes CDR1 LGHDT and CDR2 YNNKEL (reference sequence). The ends were cut back, 4 bases at V and 9 bases at J, with 13 bases in the middle.

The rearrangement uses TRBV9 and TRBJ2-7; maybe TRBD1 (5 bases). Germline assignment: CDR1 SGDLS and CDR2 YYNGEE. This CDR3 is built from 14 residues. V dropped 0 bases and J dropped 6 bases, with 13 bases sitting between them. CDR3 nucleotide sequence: TGTGCCAGCAGCGTAGATGCAGGGCACCGCGAGCAGTACTTC. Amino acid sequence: CASSVDAGHREQYF.

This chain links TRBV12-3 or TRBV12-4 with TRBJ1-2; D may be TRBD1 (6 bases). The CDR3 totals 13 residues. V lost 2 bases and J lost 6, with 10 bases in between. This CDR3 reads CASSLQGWDGYTF. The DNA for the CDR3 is TGTGCCAGCAGTTTACAGGGGTGGGATGGCTACACCTTC.

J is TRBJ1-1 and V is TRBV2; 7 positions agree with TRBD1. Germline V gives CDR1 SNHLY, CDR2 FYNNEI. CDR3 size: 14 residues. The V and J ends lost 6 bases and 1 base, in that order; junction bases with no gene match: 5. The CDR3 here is CASSRRGRNTEAFF. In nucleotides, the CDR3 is TGTGCCAGCAGCCGCAGGGGGAGGAACACTGAAGCTTTCTTT.

Written as DNA, the CDR3 is TGCGCCAGCAGCCAGTCTCCAGGGGAGACCGGGGAGCTGTTTTTT. It specifies CASSQSPGETGELFF. V and J are TRBV5-1 and TRBJ2-2; a weak D match, TRBD1 (6 bases). V gave up 4 bases and J gave up 5 bases, with 15 bases separating them. There are 15 residues in the CDR3. Germline assignment: CDR1 SGHRS and CDR2 YFSETQ.

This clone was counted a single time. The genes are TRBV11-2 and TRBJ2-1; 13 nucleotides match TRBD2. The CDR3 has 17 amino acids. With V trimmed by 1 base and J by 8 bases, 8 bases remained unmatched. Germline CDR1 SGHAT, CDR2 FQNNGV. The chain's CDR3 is CASSLVLLAGGLDEQFF. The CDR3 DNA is TGTGCCAGCAGCTTAGTCCTACTAGCGGGAGGGCTGGATGAGCAGTTCTTC.

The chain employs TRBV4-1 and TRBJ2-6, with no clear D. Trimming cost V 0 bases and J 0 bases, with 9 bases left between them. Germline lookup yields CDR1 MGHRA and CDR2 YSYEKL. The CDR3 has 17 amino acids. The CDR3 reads CASSQDIPSSGANVLTF. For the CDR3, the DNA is TGCGCCAGCAGCCAAGACATCCCCAGCTCTGGGGCCAACGTCCTGACTTTC.

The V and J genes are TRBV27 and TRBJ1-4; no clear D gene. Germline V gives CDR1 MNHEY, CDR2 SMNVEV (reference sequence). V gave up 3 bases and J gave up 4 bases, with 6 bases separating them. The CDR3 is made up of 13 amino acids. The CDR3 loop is CASSFIVNEKLFF. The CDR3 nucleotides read TGTGCCAGCAGTTTTATCGTTAATGAAAAACTGTTTTTT.

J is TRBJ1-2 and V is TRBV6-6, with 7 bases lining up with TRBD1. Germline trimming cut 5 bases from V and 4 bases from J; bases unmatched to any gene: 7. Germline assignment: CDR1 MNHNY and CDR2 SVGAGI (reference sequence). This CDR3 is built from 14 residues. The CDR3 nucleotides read TGTGCCAGCAGTGCCAGGGGGGATAGCTATGGCTACACCTTC. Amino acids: CASSARGDSYGYTF.

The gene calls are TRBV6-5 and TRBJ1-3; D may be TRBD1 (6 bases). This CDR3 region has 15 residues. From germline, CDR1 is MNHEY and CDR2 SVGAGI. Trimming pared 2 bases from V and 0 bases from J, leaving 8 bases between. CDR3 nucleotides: TGTGCCAGCAGTTACCAGGGGTACTCTGGAAACACCATATATTTT. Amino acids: CASSYQGYSGNTIYF.

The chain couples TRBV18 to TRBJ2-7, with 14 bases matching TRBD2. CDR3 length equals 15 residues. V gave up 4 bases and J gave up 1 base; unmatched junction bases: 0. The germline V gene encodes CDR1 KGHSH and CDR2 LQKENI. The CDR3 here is CASSRTSGGSYEQYF. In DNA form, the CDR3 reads TGTGCCAGCTCACGGACTAGCGGGGGGTCCTACGAGCAGTACTTC.